This T cell receptor (beta chain) came from a study of PD-1 blockade in classical Hodgkin lymphoma. Germline CDR1 reads SGHAT; CDR2 reads FQDESV (reference sequence). The CDR3 length is 16 residues. The V end lost 0 bases, the J end lost 1 base, and 12 bases lay between the germline ends. Using immunoSEQ multiplex PCR, the repertoire was profiled, and TCRdb retains in-frame clones only, with some absent. This sample yields roughly 140,000 clones, of which nearly 80% are seen a single time; 7.5% to 9.5% belongs to the top ten. Relapses following autologous stem cell transplantation were seen in all patients, with brentuximab vedotin exposure varying.

Sequences were derived from peripheral blood mononuclear cells (PBMCs), sampled before the second cycle of nivolumab. The V and J genes are TRBV11-1 and TRBJ2-5; perhaps TRBD2 as D (5 bases). The TCR comes from a human donor with classical Hodgkin lymphoma. CDR3 bases: TGTGCCAGCAGCTTAGCGGCAGGCCTAGCCCAAGAGACCCAGTACTTC. It codes for CASSLAAGLAQETQYF.